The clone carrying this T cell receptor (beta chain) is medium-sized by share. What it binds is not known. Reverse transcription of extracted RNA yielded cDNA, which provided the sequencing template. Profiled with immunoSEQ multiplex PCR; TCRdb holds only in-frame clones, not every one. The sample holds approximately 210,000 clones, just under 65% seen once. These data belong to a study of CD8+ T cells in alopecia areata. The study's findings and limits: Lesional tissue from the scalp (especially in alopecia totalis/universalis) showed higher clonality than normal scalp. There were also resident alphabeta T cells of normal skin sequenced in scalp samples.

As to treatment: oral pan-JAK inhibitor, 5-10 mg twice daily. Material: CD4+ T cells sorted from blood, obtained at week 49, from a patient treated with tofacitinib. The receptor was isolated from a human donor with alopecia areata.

In DNA form, the CDR3 reads TGCAGCGTTGAAGATCTGAAGGGGTTCAATGAGCAGTTCTTC. As protein: CSVEDLKGFNEQFF. The rearrangement links TRBV29-1 to TRBJ2-1; D might be TRBD1 (5 bases). The germline V gene has CDR1 SQVTM and CDR2 ANQGSEA. CDR3 length equals 14 residues. Between the trimmed V and J ends, which lost 0 bases and 6 bases, there was a span of 12 bases.